This entry features one T cell receptor beta chain sequence. This entry is derived from a study of cytomegalovirus exposure and HLA in healthy donors. PCR amplification relied on 60 Vbeta primers (plus 13 Jbeta primers). Profiled with immunoSEQ multiplex PCR; TCRdb holds only in-frame clones, not every one. The sample lists about 130,000 clones, 75% to 85% occurring once. The germline gives CDR1 MNHEY, CDR2 SMNVEV (reference sequence). Trimming cost V 5 bases and J 3 bases, with 12 bases left between them. The CDR3 has 14 amino acids. Source material: PBMCs. The clonotype was recovered from a man aged 25-40 years in good health and CMV-seronegative. The V and J genes are TRBV27 and TRBJ2-3; D is perhaps TRBD1 (5 bases). CDR3 sequence (DNA): TGTGCCAGCAGTAGTCAGGGCGGAACAGATACGCAGTATTTT. It yields the protein CASSSQGGTDTQYF.